The clone carrying this TCR beta chain was recorded only once. The CDR3 totals 18 residues. The germline V gene has CDR1 SGDLS and CDR2 YYNGEE. Trimming stripped 0 bases from V and 0 bases from J, with 18 bases between. Data came from immunoSEQ multiplex PCR; TCRdb stores just in-frame clones and leaves some out. The sample consists of some 80,000 clones, approximately 96% of them appearing once. This sample is part of a study of technical replicates of blood from a few donors. The rearrangement uses TRBV9 and TRBJ1-2; TRBD1 might be the D (6 bases). Sequencing input: T cells isolated from PBMCs. This sequence was found in a human donor in good health. The CDR3 sequence is CASSVGGRPPSTNYGYTF. CDR3 nucleotide sequence: TGTGCCAGCAGCGTAGGGGGGCGACCTCCCTCTACTAACTATGGCTACACCTTC. The whole variable domain, remainder taken from reference TRBV9 and TRBJ1-2, is DSGVTQTPKHLITATGQRVTLRCSPRSGDLSVYWYQQSLDQGLQFLIQYYNGEERAKGNILERFSAQQFPDLHSELNLSSLELGDSALYFCASSVGGRPPSTNYGYTFGSGTRLTVV.